This T cell receptor beta chain was recorded in a study of cytomegalovirus exposure and HLA in healthy donors. Overall study findings and caveats: Published work reported that the classifier diagnosed cytomegalovirus status with high specificity and sensitivity. Donor immune exposure was known only as CMV serostatus. Later work associated roughly 17,000 TCR beta sequences with HLA alleles at 0.05 false discovery rate.

Concerning this clone itself: Its cognate antigen is unknown.

V lost 3 bases to trimming and J lost 7 bases, with 15 bases between them. This CDR3 contains 14 residues. The germline V gene has CDR1 MNHEY and CDR2 SMNVEV (reference sequence). Amplification used 60 Vbeta primers and 13 Jbeta primers. Assay used: immunoSEQ multiplex PCR; TCRdb lists only in-frame clones, some missing. The repertoire consists of roughly 100,000 clones, with approximately 80% occurring once and the leading ten covering roughly 1.6%. Sequences were obtained from PBMCs. The J gene is TRBJ1-1, the V gene TRBV27; tentatively, D is TRBD1 (5 bases). The TCR originated in a man between 45 and 60 years old in good health and CMV-seronegative. This CDR3 reads CASSFSRLRGEAFF. CDR3 coding DNA: TGTGCCAGCAGTTTTTCGAGACTTAGGGGTGAAGCTTTCTTT.